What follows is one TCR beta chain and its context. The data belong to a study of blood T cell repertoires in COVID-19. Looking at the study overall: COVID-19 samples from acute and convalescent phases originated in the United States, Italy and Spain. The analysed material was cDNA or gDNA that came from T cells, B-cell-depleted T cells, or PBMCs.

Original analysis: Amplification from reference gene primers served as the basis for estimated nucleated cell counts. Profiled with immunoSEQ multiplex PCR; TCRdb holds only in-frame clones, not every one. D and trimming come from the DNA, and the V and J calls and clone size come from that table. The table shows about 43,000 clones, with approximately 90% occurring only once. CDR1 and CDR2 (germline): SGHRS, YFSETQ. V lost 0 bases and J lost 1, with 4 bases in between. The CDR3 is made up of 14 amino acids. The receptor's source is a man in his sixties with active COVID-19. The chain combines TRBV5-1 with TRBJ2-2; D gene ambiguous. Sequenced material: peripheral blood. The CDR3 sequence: CASSLGRNTGELFF. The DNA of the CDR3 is TGCGCCAGCAGCTTGGGCAGGAACACCGGGGAGCTGTTTTTT.